This is a list of T cell receptor beta chains from one sample in a study of vaccination and CD4 T cells after COVID-19. TCRdb reprocessed the PCR reads via MiXCR and lists one record per CDR3 protein. This sample has roughly 22,000 distinct CDR3 sequences, with under 75% found just once. Source: CD4+ T cells from blood, taken before SARS-CoV-2 vaccination. Receptors were obtained from a human donor who had recovered from COVID-19. Both conserved end residues are part of each CDR3. A D gene is named only where the DNA matches it firmly. Clone size is given for some rows only: seen once, a few or many times, or a class if the clone is expanded.

DNA	CDR3	J	V	size	D
TGTGCCAGCAGTTACAAGGGGGAAGACGAGCAGTACTTC	CASSYKGEDEQYF	TRBJ2-7	TRBV6-2/TRBV6-3	-	-
TGTGCCAGCAGCCCAAAACTCCAGACAGGGGCTGGAAACACCATATATTTT	CASSPKLQTGAGNTIYF	TRBJ1-3	TRBV7-2	-	TRBD1
TGCAGTGCTAGAGAAGCAGGGTTATCTGAAGCTTTCTTT	CSAREAGLSEAFF	TRBJ1-1	TRBV20-1	-	-
TGTGCCAGCAGGCCCGGGACAGTGAACACTGAAGCTTTCTTT	CASRPGTVNTEAFF	TRBJ1-1	TRBV6-2/TRBV6-3	few	TRBD1
TGCAGTGCCCCCGGCGGGGCGTTACAAGAGACCCAGTACTTC	CSAPGGALQETQYF	TRBJ2-5	TRBV20-1	-	-
TGTGCCAGTAGTACAGGGACCGGGTACCACAGCAATCAGCCCCAGCATTTT	CASSTGTGYHSNQPQHF	TRBJ1-5	TRBV19	medium-sized	-
TGTGCCAGCAGTGAAGGACAGGGAAACACCGGGGAGCTGTTTTTT	CASSEGQGNTGELFF	TRBJ2-2	TRBV6-4	-	TRBD1
TGTGCCTGGAGTACCAGACGGACTAGCGGGAACCCAGATACGCAGTATTTT	CAWSTRRTSGNPDTQYF	TRBJ2-3	TRBV30	-	TRBD2
TGTGCCAGCAGCCCCCGGGACAGTAACGAGCAGTACTTC	CASSPRDSNEQYF	TRBJ2-7	TRBV27	few	TRBD1
TGTGCCAGCAGTTTTAGGGCCCCCGGCAGTCCTAGCACAGATACGCAGTATTTT	CASSFRAPGSPSTDTQYF	TRBJ2-3	TRBV27	few	-
TGTGCCAGCAGCCGATTGGCGACAGGGTCGATGGCTGAAGCTTTCTTT	CASSRLATGSMAEAFF	TRBJ1-1	TRBV7-2	few	TRBD1
TGCAGTGCTAGGACTAGCGGGATTGATACGCAGTATTTT	CSARTSGIDTQYF	TRBJ2-3	TRBV20-1	-	TRBD2
TGTGCCAGCAGCCCCGGACTAGTTGGCACAGATACGCAGTATTTT	CASSPGLVGTDTQYF	TRBJ2-3	TRBV5-4	-	TRBD2
TGCAGTGCTAGAGATCTACAGGGGCATCAGCCCCAGCATTTT	CSARDLQGHQPQHF	TRBJ1-5	TRBV20-1	-	TRBD1
TGTGCCAGCAGTCCCCTAGCCGGGGAGCTGTTTTTT	CASSPLAGELFF	TRBJ2-2	TRBV27	-	-
TGCAGTGCTAGAGAGGGTAGCGGTTGGAACACCGGGGAGCTGTTTTTT	CSAREGSGWNTGELFF	TRBJ2-2	TRBV20-1	-	-
TGTGCCAGGTCGATCCGGGCACCAGAGTATAGCAATCAGCCCCAGCATTTT	CARSIRAPEYSNQPQHF	TRBJ1-5	TRBV2	-	-
TGCAGTGCTAGAGCTGGTGGTCGCCCCGCAGATACGCAGTATTTT	CSARAGGRPADTQYF	TRBJ2-3	TRBV20-1	-	-
TGTGCCAGCAGTGCAGGACAGGTCCTTTTCTCCTACGAGCAGTACTTC	CASSAGQVLFSYEQYF	TRBJ2-7	TRBV6-1	few	TRBD1
TGTGCCAGTAGTATACGTAGCCGGAGGGGAGAGACCCAGTACTTC	CASSIRSRRGETQYF	TRBJ2-5	TRBV19	-	-
TGCAGTGCTATAGCCCCACTCAGCACAGATACGCAGTATTTT	CSAIAPLSTDTQYF	TRBJ2-3	TRBV20-1	-	-
TGCGCCAGCAGTTACGGACAGGGCGGAGCCGAAGCTTTCTTT	CASSYGQGGAEAFF	TRBJ1-1	TRBV5-1	-	TRBD1
TGTGCCAGCAGCACAGGCCCCCTTTATGGCTACACCTTC	CASSTGPLYGYTF	TRBJ1-2	TRBV7-2	-	-
TGTGCCAGCAGACTGCGACTAGCGGGTAACAATGAGCAGTTCTTC	CASRLRLAGNNEQFF	TRBJ2-1	TRBV6-2/TRBV6-3	-	TRBD2
TGTGCCAGCATTTCGACAACAGGGCTTGCTACTGAGCAGTTCTTC	CASISTTGLATEQFF	TRBJ2-1	TRBV28	-	-
TGTGCCAGCAGCTTAGAAGGTTGGGGTGAGCAGTTCTTC	CASSLEGWGEQFF	TRBJ2-1	TRBV7-2	-	-
TGTGCCAGCAGCCGAGGACAGGGCACCGGGGAGCTGTTTTTT	CASSRGQGTGELFF	TRBJ2-2	TRBV7-9	-	TRBD1
TGTGCCAGTAGGCTCCTGTTGGGACGGGAGAACACTGAAGCTTTCTTT	CASRLLLGRENTEAFF	TRBJ1-1	TRBV19	-	-
TGTGCCAGCAGCTCAGTTAGAACAGTCAACACCGGGGAGCTGTTTTTT	CASSSVRTVNTGELFF	TRBJ2-2	TRBV7-9	-	-
TGCAGTGCTAGAGATCCACAGGGCCCCTCTGCACCCCTCCACTTT	CSARDPQGPSAPLHF	TRBJ1-6	TRBV20-1	-	-
TGTGCCAGCCGTCCTAGCGGCACAGATACGCAGTATTTT	CASRPSGTDTQYF	TRBJ2-3	TRBV7-6	-	-
TGTGCCAGCAGACGTGAAGCGGCCGGGGAGCTGTTTTTT	CASRREAAGELFF	TRBJ2-2	TRBV6-1	-	-
TGTGCCAGCAGAGCTCCCGGGGCTTACGAGCAGTACTTC	CASRAPGAYEQYF	TRBJ2-7	TRBV7-2	few	-
TGCAGTGCTAGAGAGCCTGGACAGGGGAGCACCGGGGAGCTGTTTTTT	CSAREPGQGSTGELFF	TRBJ2-2	TRBV20-1	few	TRBD1
TGTGCCAGCAGCTTAGAGGGGGGTTCCTACGAGCAGTACTTC	CASSLEGGSYEQYF	TRBJ2-7	TRBV11-2	-	-
TGTGCCAGCCCGACTGCCCCGATGGGTGGGGCCAACGTCCTGACTTTC	CASPTAPMGGANVLTF	TRBJ2-6	TRBV2	few	-
TGTGCCAGCAGGGGGGGAAAGGAACGGGCTGAAGCTTTCTTT	CASRGGKERAEAFF	TRBJ1-1	TRBV6-1	-	-
TGTGCCAGGGGGCCAGGTCCCACGGAATCCGGGACTAGCGGGTCAACCAAGTATTTT	CARGPGPTESGTSGSTKYF	TRBJ2-3	TRBV6-2/TRBV6-3	-	TRBD2
TGCAGTGCGTTTAGCGGGAGGGCCGCCGGGGAGCTGTTTTTT	CSAFSGRAAGELFF	TRBJ2-2	TRBV20-1	-	TRBD2
TGTGCCAGCAGTTTATTGTCGGGAGGGCCCGAGACCCAGTACTTC	CASSLLSGGPETQYF	TRBJ2-5	TRBV27	few	TRBD2
TGTGCCAGCAGTAAAAAAGGGCGCGGGAGCAATCAGCCCCAGCATTTT	CASSKKGRGSNQPQHF	TRBJ1-5	TRBV27	-	-
TGTGCCAGCAGCCCACTTAGAGGACAGGAAAAGGTCTATGGCTACACCTTC	CASSPLRGQEKVYGYTF	TRBJ1-2	TRBV11-2	-	TRBD1
TGTGCCAGCAGTTCGGGGAATAGTCTGCAGCCCCAGCATTTT	CASSSGNSLQPQHF	TRBJ1-5	TRBV27	-	-
TGCGCCAGTAACCAAGGAACTGAAGCTTTCTTT	CASNQGTEAFF	TRBJ1-1	TRBV10-1	once	-
TGTGCCAGCCGGCGTAGCCCTGGGTTCGAGCAGTACTTC	CASRRSPGFEQYF	TRBJ2-7	TRBV2	-	-